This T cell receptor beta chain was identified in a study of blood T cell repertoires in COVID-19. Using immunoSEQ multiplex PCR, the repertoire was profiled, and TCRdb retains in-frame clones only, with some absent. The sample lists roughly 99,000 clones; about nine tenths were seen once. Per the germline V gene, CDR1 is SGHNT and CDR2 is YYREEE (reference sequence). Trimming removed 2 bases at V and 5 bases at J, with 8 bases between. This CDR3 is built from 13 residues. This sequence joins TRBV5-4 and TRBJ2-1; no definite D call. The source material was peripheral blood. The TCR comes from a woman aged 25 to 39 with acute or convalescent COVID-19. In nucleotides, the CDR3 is TGTGCCAGCAGCTTTAGGCTAGACAATGAGCAGTTCTTC. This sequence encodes CASSFRLDNEQFF.